The source of this TCR beta chain is a study of lymphopenia after photon versus proton radiotherapy. Study findings and constraints: Under photons, naive T cells and diversity fell while effector/memory populations rose. Post-nadir diversity loss with photons came from oligoclonal expansion, particularly CD8+ Temra cells. Larger post-nadir TCR diversity loss correlated inversely with survival in deceased patients. Authors raise, but do not show, better survival with proton therapy.

The germline gives CDR1 MNHEY, CDR2 SMNVEV (reference sequence). The V gene lost 4 bases and the J gene lost 1 base, with 14 bases spanning the gap. The CDR3 contains 15 residues. Sequencing used immunoSEQ multiplex PCR; TCRdb keeps in-frame clones, though not all of them. The repertoire consists of approximately 150,000 clones, with approximately 91% occurring once and the leading ten covering approximately 4.7%. With respect to this clone: The antigen is not known.

The clonotype originates from a man aged 50-60 years with gastric cancer. The specimen comprised peripheral blood, sampled from a patient treated with photon-based radiotherapy. This sequence joins TRBV27 and TRBJ2-7; possible D gene TRBD1, 5 bases. The CDR3 DNA reads TGTGCCAGCAGTTGGGGCGTTTCCGTGTCCTACGAGCAGTACTTC. Its protein is CASSWGVSVSYEQYF.